This entry lists 14 T cell receptor beta chains sequenced from one sample in a study of T-cell reconstitution after alpha-beta-depleted transplantation in children. Preparing the TCRbeta library involved the use of unique molecular identifiers. TCRdb processed the PCR reads anew with MiXCR; each CDR3 protein has one entry. The sample records over 550,000 distinct CDR3 sequences, roughly a tenth being singletons. Specimen: PBMCs from the stem cell graft donor, collected from the stem cell graft. These receptors originate from a human donor who donated a stem cell graft to a child with acute myeloid leukemia.

Ten or more counts support this clonotype. V gene TRBV29-1 combines with J gene TRBJ1-1; D uncertain. This CDR3 comprises 12 residues. Germline loops: CDR1 SQVTM, CDR2 ANQGSEA. Between the trimmed V and J ends, which lost 1 base and 9 bases, there was a span of 12 bases. The CDR3 is CSVEVGQLKAFF. The CDR3 DNA reads as TGCAGCGTTGAAGTCGGGCAGCTCAAAGCTTTCTTT. The entire variable domain, with the rest obtained from reference TRBV29-1 and TRBJ1-1, is as follows: SAVISQKPSRDICQRGTSLTIQCQVDSQVTMMFWYRQQPGQSLTLIATANQGSEATYESGFVIDKFPISRPNLTFSTLTVSNMSPEDSSIYLCSVEVGQLKAFFGQGTRLTVV.

This clonotype was seen more than once but under ten times. The rearrangement joins TRBV6-1 to TRBJ2-7; D might be TRBD1 (6 bases). Germline V lookup: CDR1 MNHNS, CDR2 SASEGT. The CDR3 consists of 15 residues. Trimming cost V 1 base and J 5 bases, with 15 bases left between them. In DNA, the CDR3 is TGTGCCAGCAGTGAAGGCCGGGCCAGGGGCGACGAGCAGTACTTC. Translation: CASSEGRARGDEQYF.

This clonotype was picked up a small number of times. The rearrangement links TRBV14 to TRBJ2-1; 7 bases are shared with TRBD2. V gave up 0 bases and J gave up 3 bases; unmatched junction bases: 11. Per the germline V gene, CDR1 is SGHDN and CDR2 is FVKESK. The CDR3 has 18 residues. The CDR3 nucleotides read TGTGCCAGCAGCCAAGACTGGGTTAAAAGCGGGATCTACAATGAGCAGTTCTTC. This gives the protein CASSQDWVKSGIYNEQFF.

This clonotype occurred many times. The chain couples TRBV5-1 to TRBJ1-2, with D possibly being TRBD1 (5 bases). V was shortened by 0 bases and J by 8 bases, with 11 bases between the two germline ends. Germline V CDR1 and CDR2: SGHRS, YFSETQ. CDR3 length: 13 residues. The CDR3 protein is CASSLDRSMGYTF. The CDR3 coding sequence is TGCGCCAGCAGCTTGGACAGGTCTATGGGCTACACCTTC.

The chain employs TRBV28 and TRBJ2-3; D may be TRBD1 (8 bases). CDR1 is MDHEN and CDR2 is SYDVKM in the germline V gene. This CDR3 contains 16 residues. Between the trimmed V and J ends, which lost 6 bases and 1 base, there was a span of 17 bases. CDR3 residues: CASRPDRAGGTDTQYF. In DNA form, the CDR3 reads TGTGCCAGCAGACCGGACAGGGCGGGGGGCACAGATACGCAGTATTTT.

The chain is built from TRBV2 and TRBJ2-3; D is undetermined. Between the trimmed V and J ends, which lost 6 bases and 10 bases, there was a span of 11 bases. The CDR3 covers 11 residues. Germline CDR1 is SNHLY and CDR2 is FYNNEI. The CDR3 DNA follows: TGTGCCAGCAGGGGCGAGGATGCGCAGTATTTT. Its protein is CASRGEDAQYF. Drawing the rest from reference TRBV2 and TRBJ2-3, the complete variable domain is EPEVTQTPSHQVTQMGQEVILRCVPISNHLYFYWYRQILGQKVEFLVSFYNNEISEKSEIFDDQFSVERPDGSNFTLKIRSTKLEDSAMYFCASRGEDAQYFGPGTRLTVL.

This clonotype turned up a few times. The chain couples TRBV4-3 to TRBJ2-1; the match to TRBD2 covers 11 bases. The germline CDR1 and CDR2 sequences are LGHNA and YSLEER. The V segment lost 0 bases and the J segment 7 bases; nucleotides outside the gene matches: 11. This CDR3 is 18 amino acids long. The CDR3 DNA reads TGCGCCAGCAGCCAAGATCTTCCGGCTAGCGGGGGGCCTAATGAGCAGTTCTTC. It yields the protein CASSQDLPASGGPNEQFF.

The table lists this clonotype with many counts. The rearrangement joins TRBV20-1 to TRBJ2-1, with 8 bases identical to TRBD2. The V segment lost 1 base and the J segment 4 bases; nucleotides outside the gene matches: 6. Germline V gene lookup returns CDR1 DFQATT and CDR2 SNEGSKA (reference sequence). The CDR3 is made up of 15 amino acids. CDR3 amino acids: CSARVGQREYNEQFF. The CDR3 DNA is TGCAGTGCTAGAGTGGGGCAGCGGGAGTACAATGAGCAGTTCTTC.

The genes are TRBV20-1 and TRBJ2-7; 12 bases are shared with TRBD2. CDR3 length: 15 residues. V was pared by 2 bases and J by 2 bases, with 4 bases of the junction left unmatched. CDR1 is DFQATT and CDR2 is SNEGSKA in the germline V gene (reference sequence). CDR3 sequence: CSARRLAGVPYEQYF. CDR3 DNA: TGCAGTGCTAGAAGACTAGCGGGAGTTCCCTACGAGCAGTACTTC.

This clonotype was recorded a few times. The chain uses TRBV11-2 and TRBJ2-7; 12 bases match TRBD1. CDR1 and CDR2 (germline): SGHAT, FQNNGV. The ends lost 2 bases at V and 7 bases at J; junction bases unmatched: 6. CDR3 length equals 15 residues. Here the CDR3 DNA reads TGTGCCAGCAGCTTATTCGGGACAGGGGGCGGGGAGCAGTACTTC. Translation: CASSLFGTGGGEQYF.

This clonotype was counted many times. The chain employs TRBV18 and TRBJ2-7, with 13 bases that match TRBD2. V shed 4 bases, J shed 7 bases, and the junction held 7 bases outside the gene matches. CDR3 length: 15 amino acids. The germline CDR1 and CDR2 sequences are KGHSH and LQKENI. The CDR3 coding sequence is TGTGCCAGCTCACTAGGACTAGCGGGAGACCTAGAGCAGTACTTC. It yields the protein CASSLGLAGDLEQYF.

This clonotype was counted only a few times. The chain employs TRBV7-2 and TRBJ2-7; 11 bases match TRBD2. This CDR3 has 16 amino acids. The V and J ends lost 5 bases and 2 bases, in that order; junction bases with no gene match: 8. Germline CDR1 is SGHTA and CDR2 is FQGNSA. CDR3 in amino acids: CASSPGGSGRAYEQYF. CDR3 sequence (DNA): TGTGCCAGCAGCCCCGGGGGTAGCGGGAGGGCCTACGAGCAGTACTTC.

The CDR3 DNA reads as TGCGCCAGCAGCCAAGATACCACCGGAGCCCACAATGAGCAGTTCTTC. Its protein is CASSQDTTGAHNEQFF. The rearrangement links TRBV4-3 to TRBJ2-1; D is ambiguous. Germline CDR1 LGHNA, CDR2 YSLEER. With 0 bases removed from V and 5 bases from J, the gap between germline ends came to 14 bases. The CDR3 runs to 16 residues.

This clonotype was recorded many times. The gene calls are TRBV20-1 and TRBJ2-7, with D hard to call. The germline gives CDR1 DFQATT, CDR2 SNEGSKA (reference sequence). V was shortened by 6 bases and J by 3 bases, with 15 bases between the two germline ends. This CDR3 comprises 13 residues. CDR3 loop: CSARNTANYEQYF. DNA for the CDR3: TGCAGTGCAAGGAATACAGCTAACTACGAGCAGTACTTC.